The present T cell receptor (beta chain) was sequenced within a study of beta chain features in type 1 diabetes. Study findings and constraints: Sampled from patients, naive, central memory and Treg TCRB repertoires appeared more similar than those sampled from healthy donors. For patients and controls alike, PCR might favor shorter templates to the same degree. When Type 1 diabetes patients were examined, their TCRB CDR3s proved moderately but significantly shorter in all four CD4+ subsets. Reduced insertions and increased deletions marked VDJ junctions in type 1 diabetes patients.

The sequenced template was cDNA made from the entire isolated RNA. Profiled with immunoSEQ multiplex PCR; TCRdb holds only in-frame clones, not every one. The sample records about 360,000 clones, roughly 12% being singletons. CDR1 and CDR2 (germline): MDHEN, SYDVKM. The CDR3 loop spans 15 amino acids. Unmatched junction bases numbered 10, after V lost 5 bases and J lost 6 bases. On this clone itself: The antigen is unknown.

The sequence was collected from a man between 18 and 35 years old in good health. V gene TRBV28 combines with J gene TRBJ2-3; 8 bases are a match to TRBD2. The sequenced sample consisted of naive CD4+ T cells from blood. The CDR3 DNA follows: TGTGCCAGCAGTACCGGGACTAGGGCGCATGATACGCAGTATTTT. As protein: CASSTGTRAHDTQYF. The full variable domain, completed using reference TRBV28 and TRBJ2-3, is DVKVTQSSRYLVKRTGEKVFLECVQDMDHENMFWYRQDPGLGLRLIYFSYDVKMKEKGDIPEGYSVSREKKERFSLILESASTNQTSMYLCASSTGTRAHDTQYFGPGTRLTVL.